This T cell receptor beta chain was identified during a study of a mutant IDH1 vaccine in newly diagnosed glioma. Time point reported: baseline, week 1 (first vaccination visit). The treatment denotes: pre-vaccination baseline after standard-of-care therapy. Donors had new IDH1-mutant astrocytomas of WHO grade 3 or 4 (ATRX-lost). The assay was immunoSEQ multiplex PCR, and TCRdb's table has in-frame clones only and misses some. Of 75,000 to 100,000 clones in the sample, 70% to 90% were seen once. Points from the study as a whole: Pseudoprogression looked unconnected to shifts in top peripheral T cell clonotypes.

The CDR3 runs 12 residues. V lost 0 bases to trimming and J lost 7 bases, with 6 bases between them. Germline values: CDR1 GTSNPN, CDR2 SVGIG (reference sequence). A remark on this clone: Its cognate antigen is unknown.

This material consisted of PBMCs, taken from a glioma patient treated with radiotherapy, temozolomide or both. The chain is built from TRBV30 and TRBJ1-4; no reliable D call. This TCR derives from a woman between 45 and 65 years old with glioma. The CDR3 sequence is CAWSVVREKLFF. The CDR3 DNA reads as TGTGCCTGGAGTGTAGTACGTGAAAAACTGTTTTTT.